The 14 T cell receptor beta chains given below trace back to one sample, sequenced in a study of response to subunit inactivated influenza vaccine. TCRdb independently ran MiXCR on the RT-PCR reads; one entry per CDR3 protein. This sample has a few hundred thousand distinct CDR3 sequences, with approximately 15% found just once. This sample comprised PBMCs from blood, obtained 11 to 12 days after vaccination. Every receptor here comes from a man aged 50-59 years who received an inactivated influenza vaccine.

The V and J genes are TRBV29-1 and TRBJ1-5; D might be TRBD1 (5 bases). This CDR3 has 13 residues. V gave up 6 bases and J gave up 3 bases, with 12 bases separating them. Per the germline V gene, CDR1 is SQVTM and CDR2 is ANQGSEA. CDR3 protein: CSVGEYLNQPQHF. CDR3 DNA sequence: TGCAGCGTGGGGGAATACCTCAATCAGCCCCAGCATTTT.

The V call is TRBV7-2, the J call TRBJ2-3; 7 bases agree with TRBD1. CDR1 and CDR2 from the germline V gene are SGHTA and FQGNSA. The CDR3 extends over 16 amino acids. Germline trimming cut 4 bases from V and 2 bases from J; bases unmatched to any gene: 9. The CDR3 sequence: CASSSLAGTATDTQYF. The CDR3 nucleotides read TGTGCCAGCAGCTCCCTAGCCGGGACAGCCACAGATACGCAGTATTTT.

This clonotype has a handful of counts. DNA for the CDR3: TGCAGTGCTAGTGCGGACTCCACCGCTGAGCAGTACTTC. It yields the protein CSASADSTAEQYF. The chain carries TRBV20-1 and TRBJ2-7; perhaps TRBD2 as D (5 bases). The germline V and J ends were trimmed by 3 bases and 7 bases, with 16 bases remaining between them. This CDR3 comprises 13 residues. In germline, CDR1 is DFQATT, CDR2 SNEGSKA (reference sequence).

This clonotype occurred a few times. The chain carries TRBV5-1 and TRBJ1-1, with 10 bases aligning to TRBD1. Trimming cost V 4 bases and J 4 bases; bases outside gene matches: 7. This CDR3 spans 15 amino acids. Germline CDR1 reads SGHRS; CDR2 reads YFSETQ. In DNA, the CDR3 is TGCGCCAGCAGCAGGGGGACAGGGGACGGCACTGAAGCTTTCTTT. Protein: CASSRGTGDGTEAFF.

The chain combines TRBV4-2 with TRBJ2-3; 9 positions match TRBD2. CDR1 and CDR2 from the germline V gene are LGHNA and YNFKEQ. Germline trimming cut 1 base from V and 2 bases from J; bases unmatched to any gene: 4. The CDR3 consists of 16 residues. The CDR3 loop is CASSQARGGYTDTQYF. CDR3 DNA sequence: TGTGCCAGCAGCCAAGCGCGGGGGGGGTACACAGATACGCAGTATTTT.

This clonotype was seen more than once but under ten times. The chain couples TRBV14 to TRBJ1-1; D is unclear. This CDR3 contains 13 residues. Trimming removed 7 bases from V and 1 base from J, with 10 bases in between. Germline V gene lookup returns CDR1 SGHDN and CDR2 FVKESK. The CDR3 sequence: CASTRGQNTEAFF. In DNA, the CDR3 is TGTGCCAGCACCAGAGGGCAGAACACTGAAGCTTTCTTT.

The sample holds a few counts of this clonotype. The chain recombines TRBV19 with TRBJ2-6; D gene ambiguous. This CDR3 is built from 15 residues. Trimming left V 7 bases short and J 0 bases short, with 10 bases between. Germline-derived CDR1 and CDR2 are LNHDA and SQIVND (reference sequence). The DNA for the CDR3 is TGTGCCAGTACTGGGCCGAGCTCTGGGGCCAACGTCCTGACTTTC. It yields the protein CASTGPSSGANVLTF.

In regard to this clonotype: Likely a read error: the CDR3 ends without its conserved phenylalanine or tryptophan. The limits of the CDR3 on the DNA are not certain, so only TCRdb's listed CDR3 is given. The chain couples TRBV27 to TRBJ1-1; TRBD1, as called in the table, went unchecked against the DNA. Germline V gene lookup returns CDR1 MNHEY and CDR2 SMNVEV (reference sequence). Both ends counted, the CDR3 spans 9 residues. CDR3 residues: CASSRGSHG.

The genes are TRBV20-1 and TRBJ2-1; tentatively, D is TRBD1 (6 bases). The CDR3 spans 13 residues. V was clipped by 8 bases and J by 2 bases, with 13 bases between them. The V gene's germline CDR1 is DFQATT and CDR2 SNEGSKA (reference sequence). Here the CDR3 reads CSYLRGPYNEQFF. For the CDR3, the DNA is TGCAGTTACCTCAGGGGACCCTACAATGAGCAGTTCTTC.

This clonotype was seen a few times. This chain uses TRBV6-1 with TRBJ1-5; D gene unclear. CDR3 length: 17 residues. Germline V CDR1 and CDR2: MNHNS, SASEGT. Trimming stripped 3 bases from V and 3 bases from J, with 18 bases between. In DNA form, the CDR3 reads TGTGCCAGCAGTGATGGTAGGAGTGGTACGGTCAATCAGCCCCAGCATTTT. Translated, it gives CASSDGRSGTVNQPQHF.

This clonotype was seen at least ten times. V usage is TRBV6-5 and J usage is TRBJ2-4; 12 nucleotides line up with TRBD2. Trimming took 0 bases from V and 6 from J; bases not matched to a gene: 6. The germline V gene encodes CDR1 MNHEY and CDR2 SVGAGI. The CDR3 has 17 residues. This chain's CDR3 is CASSYSGGLAGRNIQYF. CDR3 sequence (DNA): TGTGCCAGCAGTTACTCGGGTGGACTAGCGGGACGAAACATTCAGTACTTC.

There are a few counts of this clonotype. This chain joins TRBV2 and TRBJ1-6; TRBD1 might be the D (5 bases). This CDR3 has 15 amino acids. Between the trimmed V and J ends, which lost 6 bases and 7 bases, there was a span of 16 bases. CDR1 is SNHLY, CDR2 FYNNEI, per germline. The CDR3 bases are TGTGCCAGCAGGAAGGACGGGACTCGGAATTCACCCCTCCACTTT. Translated: CASRKDGTRNSPLHF.

CDR3 region: CASSYGGENYGYTF. CDR3 DNA sequence: TGTGCCAGCAGTTACGGGGGGGAGAACTATGGCTACACCTTC. The chain uses TRBV6-5 and TRBJ1-2; a possible D gene is TRBD1 (5 bases). Trimming cost V 2 bases and J 2 bases, with 9 bases left between them. This CDR3 is built from 14 residues. Per germline, CDR1 MNHEY and CDR2 SVGAGI.

The chain carries TRBV4-1 and TRBJ1-5, with TRBD1 as a possible D gene (5 bases). Trimming took 2 bases from V and 6 from J, leaving 11 bases between them. Germline V gene data show CDR1 as MGHRA and CDR2 as YSYEKL. The CDR3 loop spans 14 amino acids. The CDR3 DNA reads as TGCGCCAGCAGCCAACTTGCAGGGAGTCAGCCCCAGCATTTT. Translated: CASSQLAGSQPQHF.